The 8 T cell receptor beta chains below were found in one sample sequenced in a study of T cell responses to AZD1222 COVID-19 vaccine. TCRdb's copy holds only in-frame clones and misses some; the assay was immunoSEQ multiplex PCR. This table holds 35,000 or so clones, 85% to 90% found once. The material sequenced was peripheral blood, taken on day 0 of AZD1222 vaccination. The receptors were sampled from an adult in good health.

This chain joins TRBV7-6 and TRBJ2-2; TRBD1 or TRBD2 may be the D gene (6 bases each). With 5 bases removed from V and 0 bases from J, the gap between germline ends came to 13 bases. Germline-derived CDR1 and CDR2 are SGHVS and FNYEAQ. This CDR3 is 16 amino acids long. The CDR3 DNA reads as TGTGCCAGCAGCCCAGTGGGGGGCGCGAACACCGGGGAGCTGTTTTTT. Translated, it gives CASSPVGGANTGELFF.

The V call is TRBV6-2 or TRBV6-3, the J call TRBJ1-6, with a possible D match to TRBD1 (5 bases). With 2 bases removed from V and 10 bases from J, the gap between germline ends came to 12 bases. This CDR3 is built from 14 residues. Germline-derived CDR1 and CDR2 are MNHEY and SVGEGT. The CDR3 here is CASSYRQGNSPLHF. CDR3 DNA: TGTGCCAGCAGTTACAGGCAGGGAAACTCACCCCTCCACTTT.

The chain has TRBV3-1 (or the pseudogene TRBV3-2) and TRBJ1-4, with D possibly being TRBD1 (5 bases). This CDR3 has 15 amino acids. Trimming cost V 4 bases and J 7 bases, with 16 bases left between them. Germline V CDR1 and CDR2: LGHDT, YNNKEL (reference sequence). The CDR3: CASSLRGTSTEKLFF. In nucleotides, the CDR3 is TGTGCCAGCAGCCTCCGGGGGACCAGTACTGAAAAACTGTTTTTT.

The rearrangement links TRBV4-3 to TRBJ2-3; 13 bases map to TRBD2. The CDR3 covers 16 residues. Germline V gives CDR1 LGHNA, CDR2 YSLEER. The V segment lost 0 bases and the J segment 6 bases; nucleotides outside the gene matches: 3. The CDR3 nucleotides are TGCGCCAGCAGCCAAGATGGACTAGCGGGGGACGATACGCAGTATTTT. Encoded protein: CASSQDGLAGDDTQYF.

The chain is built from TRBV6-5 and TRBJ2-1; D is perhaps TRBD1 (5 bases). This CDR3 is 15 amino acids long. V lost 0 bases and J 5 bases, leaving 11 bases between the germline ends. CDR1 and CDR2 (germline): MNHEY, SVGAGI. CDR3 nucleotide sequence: TGTGCCAGCAGTTACTCGATAGGGGCAAACAATGAGCAGTTCTTC. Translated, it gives CASSYSIGANNEQFF.

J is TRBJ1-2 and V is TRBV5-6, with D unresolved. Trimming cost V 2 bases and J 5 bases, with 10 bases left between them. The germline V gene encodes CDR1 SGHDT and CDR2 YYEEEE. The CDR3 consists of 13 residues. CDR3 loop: CASSFREGYGYTF. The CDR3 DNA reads TGTGCCAGCAGCTTTAGAGAGGGATATGGCTACACCTTC.

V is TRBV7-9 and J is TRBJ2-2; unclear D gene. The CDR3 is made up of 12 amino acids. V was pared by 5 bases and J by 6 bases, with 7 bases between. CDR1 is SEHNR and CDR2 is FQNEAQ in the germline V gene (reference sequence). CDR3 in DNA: TGTGCCAGCAGCCATGGACCCGGGGAGCTGTTTTTT. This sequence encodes CASSHGPGELFF.

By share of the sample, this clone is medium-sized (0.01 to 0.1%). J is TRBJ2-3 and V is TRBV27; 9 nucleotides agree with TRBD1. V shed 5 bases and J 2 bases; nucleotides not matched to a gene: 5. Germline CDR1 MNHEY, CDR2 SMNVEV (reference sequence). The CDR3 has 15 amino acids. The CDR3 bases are TGTGCCAGCAGTATCCGGGACAGGGCCACAGATACGCAGTATTTT. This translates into CASSIRDRATDTQYF.